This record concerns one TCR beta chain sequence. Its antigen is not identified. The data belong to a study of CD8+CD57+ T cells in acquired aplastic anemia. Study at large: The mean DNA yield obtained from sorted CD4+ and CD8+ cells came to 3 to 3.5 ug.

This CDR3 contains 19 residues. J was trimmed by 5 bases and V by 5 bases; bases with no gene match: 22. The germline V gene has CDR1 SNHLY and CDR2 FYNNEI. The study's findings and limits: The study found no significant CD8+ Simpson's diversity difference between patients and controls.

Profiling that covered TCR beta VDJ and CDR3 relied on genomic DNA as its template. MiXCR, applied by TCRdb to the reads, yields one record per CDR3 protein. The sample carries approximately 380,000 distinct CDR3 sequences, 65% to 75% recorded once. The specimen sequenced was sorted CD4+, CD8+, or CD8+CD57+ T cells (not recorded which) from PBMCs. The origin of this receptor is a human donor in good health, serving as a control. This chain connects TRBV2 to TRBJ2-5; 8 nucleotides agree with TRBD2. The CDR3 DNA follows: TGTGCCAGCAGTTTGCCAGTGGGGGCTCGGGGGGGTGGCCTCGAGACCCAGTACTTC. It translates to CASSLPVGARGGGLETQYF.